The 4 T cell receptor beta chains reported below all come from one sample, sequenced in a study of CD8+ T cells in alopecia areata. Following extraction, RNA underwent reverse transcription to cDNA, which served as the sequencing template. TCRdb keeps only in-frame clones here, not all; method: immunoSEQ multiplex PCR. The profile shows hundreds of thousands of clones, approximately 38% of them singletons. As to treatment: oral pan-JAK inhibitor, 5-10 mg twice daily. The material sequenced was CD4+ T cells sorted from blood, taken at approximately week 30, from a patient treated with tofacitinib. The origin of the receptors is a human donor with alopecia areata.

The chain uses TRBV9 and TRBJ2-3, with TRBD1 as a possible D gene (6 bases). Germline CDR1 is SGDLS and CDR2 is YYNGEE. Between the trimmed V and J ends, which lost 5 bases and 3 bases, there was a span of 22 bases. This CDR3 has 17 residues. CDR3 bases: TGTGCCAGCAGTCGATTAGGACAGCCCGGCAGAACAGATACGCAGTATTTT. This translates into CASSRLGQPGRTDTQYF.

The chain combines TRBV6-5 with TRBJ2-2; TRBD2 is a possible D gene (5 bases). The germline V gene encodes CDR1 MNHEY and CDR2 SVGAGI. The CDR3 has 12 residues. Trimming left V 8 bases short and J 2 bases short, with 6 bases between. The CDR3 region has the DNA TGTGCCAGCGGAGGTAACACCGGGGAGCTGTTTTTT. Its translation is CASGGNTGELFF.

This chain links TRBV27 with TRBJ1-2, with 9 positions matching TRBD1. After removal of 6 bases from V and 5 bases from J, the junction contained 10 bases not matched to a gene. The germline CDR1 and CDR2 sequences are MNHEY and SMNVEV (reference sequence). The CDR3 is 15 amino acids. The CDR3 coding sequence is TGTGCCAGCAGCACGAGGACAGGGGCTGATTATGGCTACACCTTC. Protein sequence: CASSTRTGADYGYTF.

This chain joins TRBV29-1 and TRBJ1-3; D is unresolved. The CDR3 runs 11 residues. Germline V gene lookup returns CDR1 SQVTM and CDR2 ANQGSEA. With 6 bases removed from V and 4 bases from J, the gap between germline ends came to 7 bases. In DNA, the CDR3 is TGCAGCGTGGCGTCCGGAAACACCATATATTTT. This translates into CSVASGNTIYF. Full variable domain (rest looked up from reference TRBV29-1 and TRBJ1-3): SAVISQKPSRDICQRGTSLTIQCQVDSQVTMMFWYRQQPGQSLTLIATANQGSEATYESGFVIDKFPISRPNLTFSTLTVSNMSPEDSSIYLCSVASGNTIYFGEGSWLTVV.